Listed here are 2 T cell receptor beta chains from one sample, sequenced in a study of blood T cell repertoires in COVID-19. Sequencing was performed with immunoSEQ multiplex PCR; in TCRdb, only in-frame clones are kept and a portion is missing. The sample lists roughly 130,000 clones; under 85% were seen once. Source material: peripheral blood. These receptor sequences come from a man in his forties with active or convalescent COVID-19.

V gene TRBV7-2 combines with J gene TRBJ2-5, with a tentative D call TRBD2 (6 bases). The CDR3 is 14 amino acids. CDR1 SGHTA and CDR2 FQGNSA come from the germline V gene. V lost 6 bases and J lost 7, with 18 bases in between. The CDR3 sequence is CASSSYWGEMTQYF. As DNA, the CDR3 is TGTGCCAGCAGTTCATACTGGGGGGAGATGACCCAGTACTTC.

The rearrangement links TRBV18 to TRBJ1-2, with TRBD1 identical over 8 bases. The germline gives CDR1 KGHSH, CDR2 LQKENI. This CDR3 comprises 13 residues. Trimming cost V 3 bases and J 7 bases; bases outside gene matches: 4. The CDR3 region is CASSPDRVSGYTF. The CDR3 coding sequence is TGTGCCAGCTCACCGGACAGGGTTAGTGGCTACACCTTC.